These 5 T cell receptor beta chains originate from one sample sequenced in a study of cytomegalovirus exposure and HLA in healthy donors. Sequencing was performed with immunoSEQ multiplex PCR; in TCRdb, only in-frame clones are kept and a portion is missing. The sample shows 150,000 to 200,000 clones, nearly 90% of them seen only once. What was sequenced was PBMCs. The receptors were sampled from a woman between 18 and 30 years old in good health and CMV-seropositive.

J is TRBJ2-7 and V is TRBV11-2, with D tentatively TRBD2 (5 bases). Looked up from germline, CDR1 is SGHAT and CDR2 is FQNNGV. The V gene lost 5 bases and the J gene lost 6 bases, with 11 bases spanning the gap. The CDR3 extends over 12 amino acids. The CDR3 region is CASSPFGSEQYF. CDR3 DNA sequence: TGTGCCAGCAGCCCCTTTGGGAGCGAGCAGTACTTC. The whole variable domain, filled in from reference TRBV11-2 and TRBJ2-7, reads EAGVAQSPRYKIIEKRQSVAFWCNPISGHATLYWYQQILGQGPKLLIQFQNNGVVDDSQLPKDRFSAERLKGVDSTLKIQPAKLEDSAVYLCASSPFGSEQYFGPGTRLTVT.

This chain joins TRBV13 and TRBJ2-7; D not certain. Trimming shortened V by 5 bases and J by 2 bases, and 13 bases separated the two germline ends. This CDR3 has 14 amino acids. CDR1 and CDR2 from the germline V gene are PRHDT and FYEKMQ (reference sequence). The CDR3 is CASSRPEAAYEQYF. The CDR3 DNA is TGTGCCAGCAGCCGACCCGAGGCAGCCTACGAGCAGTACTTC.

The V and J genes are TRBV11-1 and TRBJ2-5; 7 bases map to TRBD2. Per germline, CDR1 SGHAT and CDR2 FQDESV (reference sequence). With V trimmed by 1 base and J by 1 base, 3 bases remained unmatched. The CDR3 is made up of 15 amino acids. This chain's CDR3 is CASSLGRLAQETQYF. The DNA for the CDR3 is TGTGCCAGCAGCTTAGGTCGACTAGCCCAAGAGACCCAGTACTTC.

The CDR3 loop is CASSVNRGLDEQYF. The CDR3 DNA reads TGCGCCAGCAGTGTGAACAGGGGGCTCGACGAGCAGTACTTC. The V call is TRBV10-1, the J call TRBJ2-7, with 9 bases fitting TRBD1. The germline gives CDR1 WNHNN, CDR2 SYGVQD (reference sequence). The CDR3 is made up of 14 amino acids. With V trimmed by 4 bases and J by 5 bases, 6 bases remained unmatched.

V gene TRBV15 combines with J gene TRBJ1-5; D remains unclear. This CDR3 region has 16 residues. Germline V gene data show CDR1 as LNHNV and CDR2 as YYDKDF (reference sequence). The V end lost 0 bases, the J end lost 3 bases, and 12 bases lay between the germline ends. The chain's CDR3 is CATSRDLGENNQPQHF. In DNA, the CDR3 is TGTGCCACCAGCAGAGACCTAGGAGAGAACAATCAGCCCCAGCATTTT.